These 30 T cell receptor beta chains originate from one sample sequenced in a study of blood T cells in healthy people across ages. Primed by a sample-barcoded 5' primer and a J-beta primer mix, a second PCR proceeded for roughly 7 to 11 cycles. TCRdb reanalysed the 5' RACE reads using MiXCR and keeps one entry per CDR3 protein. The sample shows some 290,000 distinct CDR3 sequences, roughly a quarter of them seen only once. Source material: blood. The receptors here all came from a woman aged 70-85 years in good health.

The chain couples TRBV11-2 to TRBJ2-5, with TRBD1 identical over 9 bases. The CDR3 extends over 16 amino acids. Germline trimming cut 0 bases from V and 3 bases from J; bases unmatched to any gene: 5. Germline assignment: CDR1 SGHAT and CDR2 FQNNGV. CDR3 protein: CASSLDQDRGEETQYF. The CDR3 DNA sequence: TGTGCCAGCAGCTTAGATCAGGACAGGGGCGAAGAGACCCAGTACTTC.

The gene calls are TRBV18 and TRBJ2-5, with 11 bases matching TRBD2. The J call may not be correct, given that the DNA end is closer to TRBJ2-1. The CDR3 contains 14 residues. CDR1 KGHSH and CDR2 LQKENI come from the germline V gene. CDR3 bases: TGTGCCAGCTTGTCTAGCGGGAGGAGGTCTGAGCAGTTCTTC. It specifies CASLSSGRRSEQFF.

This clonotype has ten or more counts. The chain employs TRBV29-1 and TRBJ1-2, with unresolved D. Between the trimmed V and J ends, which lost 4 bases and 6 bases, there was a span of 9 bases. CDR1 is SQVTM, CDR2 ANQGSEA, per germline. This CDR3 has 11 residues. The CDR3 nucleotides are TGCAGCGTTGGGCAGATGAATGGCTACACCTTC. Translation: CSVGQMNGYTF.

This sequence joins TRBV5-1 and TRBJ2-5; TRBD1 aligns across 9 bases. Trimming cost V 2 bases and J 5 bases; bases outside gene matches: 4. This CDR3 comprises 14 residues. CDR1 is SGHRS and CDR2 is YFSETQ in the germline V gene. The CDR3 spells CASSFHRGLETQYF. As DNA, the CDR3 is TGCGCCAGCAGCTTCCACAGGGGGCTGGAGACCCAGTACTTC.

Comment on this clonotype: Just one base apart from a much larger clone, this may be a read error. The CDR3 DNA reads TGTGCCAGCAGCTCGATCCAGGGGGACGAGCAGTACTTC. The encoded protein is CASSSIQGDEQYF. The gene calls are TRBV7-2 and TRBJ2-7; 7 nucleotides match TRBD1. The CDR3 is 13 residues long. CDR1 and CDR2 (germline): SGHTA, FQGNSA. Trimming removed 4 bases from V and 5 bases from J; junction bases left unmatched: 5.

The V call is TRBV28, the J call TRBJ2-5, with TRBD1 matching over 7 bases. V gave up 5 bases and J gave up 7 bases; unmatched junction bases: 7. The CDR3 sequence is 13 residues long. Germline V gives CDR1 MDHEN, CDR2 SYDVKM. CDR3 coding DNA: TGTGCCAGCAGTGCGACAGGGACGGCGACCCAGTACTTC. It is translated as CASSATGTATQYF.

The genes are TRBV5-1 and TRBJ1-3; TRBD1 is a possible D gene (5 bases). Germline V lookup: CDR1 SGHRS, CDR2 YFSETQ. V was clipped by 1 base and J by 4 bases, with 12 bases between them. This CDR3 has 15 amino acids. CDR3 amino acids: CASSLTTGEGNTIYF. The CDR3 region has the DNA TGCGCCAGCAGCTTGACCACGGGGGAAGGAAACACCATATATTTT.

There are a few counts of this clonotype. This chain links TRBV7-8 with TRBJ1-5, with D hard to call. The length of the CDR3 is 12 residues. Germline loops: CDR1 SGHVS, CDR2 FQNEAQ. With 1 base removed from V and 12 bases from J, the gap between germline ends came to 10 bases. Here the CDR3 reads CASSLEEGYQHF. CDR3 DNA sequence: TGTGCCAGCAGCTTAGAAGAAGGGTACCAGCATTTT.

As to this clonotype: Sequence at one end of the junction differs from germline and may be a read error. The chain links TRBV6-1 to TRBJ1-1; D is undetermined. CDR3 length equals 15 residues. Germline V gene lookup returns CDR1 MNHNS and CDR2 SASEGT. The CDR3 sequence: CPSSTLTTVPTEAFF. DNA for the CDR3: TGTCCCAGCAGCACCTTGACAACAGTTCCCACTGAAGCTTTCTTT.

V usage is TRBV28 and J usage is TRBJ2-5; TRBD1 matches at 7 bases. The DNA end is more similar to TRBJ2-7, so the J call may be wrong. Germline CDR1 and CDR2: MDHEN and SYDVKM. The CDR3 runs 14 residues. The CDR3 DNA follows: TGTGCCAGCAGTTTACCCGACAGGGCGAACGAGCAGTACTTC. It yields the protein CASSLPDRANEQYF.

V is TRBV7-3 and J is TRBJ2-7; D remains ambiguous. From germline, CDR1 is SGHTA and CDR2 FQGTGA. CDR3 length: 14 residues. Trimming shortened V by 2 bases and J by 5 bases, and 13 bases separated the two germline ends. Here the CDR3 reads CASSLSGSSDEQYF. CDR3 coding DNA: TGTGCCAGCAGCTTATCGGGTAGTTCGGACGAGCAGTACTTC.

The chain is built from TRBV5-1 and TRBJ2-3; either TRBD1 or TRBD2 may fit D (5 bases each). The CDR3 consists of 14 residues. The V and J ends lost 5 bases and 4 bases respectively, with 14 bases between them. CDR1 and CDR2 (germline): SGHRS, YFSETQ. The CDR3 loop reads CASRTTQGADTQYF. The CDR3 DNA follows: TGCGCCAGCAGGACTACCCAAGGGGCAGATACGCAGTATTTT.

The gene calls are TRBV28 and TRBJ2-4; 7 nucleotides agree with TRBD2. V shed 3 bases, J shed 15 bases, and the junction held 20 bases outside the gene matches. The CDR3 is made up of 16 amino acids. CDR1 is MDHEN, CDR2 SYDVKM, per germline. The CDR3 sequence is CASSLSLAVRMGRLYF. The CDR3 nucleotides read TGTGCCAGCAGTTTGTCTCTAGCGGTAAGGATGGGACGATTGTACTTC.

This clonotype was seen a few times. The chain is built from TRBV7-2 and TRBJ1-1; no firm D call. This CDR3 has 15 residues. Trimming removed 5 bases from V and 5 bases from J, with 18 bases in between. The germline gives CDR1 SGHTA, CDR2 FQGNSA. CDR3 nucleotides: TGTGCCAGCAGCCTAGGGAAGGCGGCCTCAACTGAAGCTTTCTTT. It translates to CASSLGKAASTEAFF.

The chain carries TRBV5-1 and TRBJ1-5; maybe TRBD1 (6 bases). Per the germline V gene, CDR1 is SGHRS and CDR2 is YFSETQ. The CDR3 covers 16 residues. Trimming left V 4 bases short and J 7 bases short, with 21 bases between. Written as DNA, the CDR3 is TGCGCCAGCAGCCGGGGGGCACTACAGGGTAGCCAGCCCCAGCATTTT. Translating gives CASSRGALQGSQPQHF.

A few counts support this clonotype. V usage is TRBV4-2 and J usage is TRBJ2-3; 9 positions agree with TRBD2. Trimming cost V 0 bases and J 0 bases; bases outside gene matches: 4. The length of the CDR3 is 17 residues. CDR1 is LGHNA and CDR2 is YNFKEQ in the germline V gene. This CDR3 is CASSQERTSGSTDTQYF. For the CDR3, the DNA is TGTGCCAGCAGCCAAGAAAGAACTAGCGGGAGCACAGATACGCAGTATTTT.

The table lists this clonotype with many counts. V and J are TRBV20-1 and TRBJ1-3, with no clear D. V lost 0 bases and J 8 bases, leaving 17 bases between the germline ends. In germline, CDR1 is DFQATT, CDR2 SNEGSKA (reference sequence). The CDR3 is 15 amino acids. The CDR3 is CSARDPGNTGYTIYF. CDR3 DNA sequence: TGCAGTGCTAGAGACCCCGGGAATACGGGGTACACCATATATTTT.

In DNA form, the CDR3 reads TGTGCCAGCAGTTACTCGGCGGACAGCGCGGGCCATGGCTACACCTTC. It codes for CASSYSADSAGHGYTF. V gene TRBV6-2 or TRBV6-3 combines with J gene TRBJ1-2; possibly TRBD1 for D (6 bases). The CDR3 contains 16 residues. Germline CDR1 MNHEY, CDR2 SVGEGT. V was cut by 0 bases and J by 6 bases, with 17 bases left in between.

This clonotype was seen a handful of times. The chain combines TRBV2 with TRBJ2-5; TRBD2 matches at 7 bases. The germline CDR1 and CDR2 sequences are SNHLY and FYNNEI. The CDR3 is 14 residues long. Trimming took 9 bases from V and 6 from J; bases not matched to a gene: 13. This CDR3 is CASPGLLSLKTQYF. CDR3 DNA: TGTGCCAGTCCGGGACTACTGTCACTGAAGACCCAGTACTTC.

About this clonotype itself: A read error may explain this, as a much larger clone is one base away. The V gene is TRBV7-3, the J gene TRBJ1-1; 7 nucleotides agree with TRBD1. CDR3 size: 14 residues. Per the germline V gene, CDR1 is SGHTA and CDR2 is FQGTGA. The CDR3 loop is CASSLRDSQTEASF. Here the CDR3 DNA reads TGTGCCAGCAGCCTGAGGGACAGCCAAACTGAAGCTTCCTTT.

The rearrangement links TRBV5-6 to TRBJ2-5; no clear D gene. The end of the DNA aligns better with TRBJ2-1, so the J call may be wrong. This CDR3 is 13 amino acids long. Germline V lookup: CDR1 SGHDT, CDR2 YYEEEE. The CDR3 DNA sequence: TGTGCCAGCAGCCTGAAGGACGGTGCCATCCAGTTCTTC. Translation: CASSLKDGAIQFF.

This clonotype came up many times. The CDR3 region is CASSRQGNTEAFF. CDR3 nucleotide sequence: TGTGCCAGCAGTCGACAGGGGAACACTGAAGCTTTCTTT. The V call is TRBV12-3 or TRBV12-4, the J call TRBJ1-1; TRBD1 agrees at 7 bases. This CDR3 comprises 13 residues. With V trimmed by 5 bases and J by 1 base, 1 base remained unmatched.

The rearrangement uses TRBV20-1 and TRBJ1-2, with D unresolved. From germline, CDR1 is DFQATT and CDR2 SNEGSKA (reference sequence). With 4 bases removed from V and 4 bases from J, the gap between germline ends came to 7 bases. This CDR3 has 11 residues. The CDR3 sequence is CSATQTYGYTF. In nucleotides, the CDR3 is TGCAGTGCTACACAGACCTATGGCTACACCTTC.

This clonotype was counted many times. The V call is TRBV7-8, the J call TRBJ2-3; D ambiguous. CDR3 length: 16 amino acids. The V gene lost 5 bases and the J gene lost 0 bases, with 15 bases spanning the gap. Germline V lookup: CDR1 SGHVS, CDR2 FQNEAQ. In DNA, the CDR3 is TGTGCCAGCAGCCCGGTACGCGGCCTCAGCACAGATACGCAGTATTTT. Translated: CASSPVRGLSTDTQYF. The complete variable domain, with remaining parts taken from reference TRBV7-8 and TRBJ2-3, reads GAGVSQSPRYKVAKRGQDVALRCDPISGHVSLFWYQQALGQGPEFLTYFQNEAQLDKSGLPSDRFFAERPEGSVSTLKIQRTQQEDSAVYLCASSPVRGLSTDTQYFGPGTRLTVL.

The chain recombines TRBV5-1 with TRBJ1-1; D ambiguous. CDR3 length: 12 residues. Deletions cut 0 bases from V and 9 bases from J, with 9 bases between. CDR1 and CDR2 from the germline V gene are SGHRS and YFSETQ. The CDR3 protein is CASSLVSGKAFF. The CDR3 nucleotides are TGCGCCAGCAGCTTGGTAAGTGGGAAAGCTTTCTTT.

The table lists this clonotype with a few counts. The rearrangement uses TRBV6-6 and TRBJ2-1; tentatively, D is TRBD1 (5 bases). The CDR3 covers 13 residues. CDR1 MNHNY and CDR2 SVGAGI come from the germline V gene (reference sequence). Between the trimmed V and J ends, which lost 5 bases and 10 bases, there was a span of 15 bases. CDR3 bases: TGTGCCAGCAGTGGTCCAGGGTCGATCGAGCAGTTCTTC. It specifies CASSGPGSIEQFF.

This rearrangement joins TRBV20-1 to TRBJ1-1, with D possibly TRBD1 on 5 matching bases. CDR1 and CDR2 (germline): DFQATT, SNEGSKA (reference sequence). CDR3 length: 15 amino acids. V lost 6 bases to trimming and J lost 1 base, with 18 bases between them. DNA for the CDR3: TGCAGTGCCACTAACCAGGGTGGGAGGAACACTGAAGCTTTCTTT. Protein sequence: CSATNQGGRNTEAFF.

This clonotype was seen a few times. The chain combines TRBV19 with TRBJ2-6; weak D call: TRBD2 (6 bases). Germline-derived CDR1 and CDR2 are LNHDA and SQIVND (reference sequence). The CDR3 contains 17 residues. Trimming stripped 3 bases from V and 1 base from J, with 13 bases between. The CDR3 loop is CASSIKAGGSGANVLTF. The CDR3 region has the DNA TGTGCCAGTAGTATCAAGGCCGGAGGGTCTGGGGCCAACGTCCTGACTTTC. The full variable domain, in which reference TRBV19 and TRBJ2-6 provide the parts outside the CDR3, is DGGITQSPKYLFRKEGQNVTLSCEQNLNHDAMYWYRQDPGQGLRLIYYSQIVNDFQKGDIAEGYSVSREKKESFPLTVTSAQKNPTAFYLCASSIKAGGSGANVLTFGAGSRLTVL.

V usage is TRBV20-1 and J usage is TRBJ1-2, with 9 nucleotides matching TRBD1. CDR3 length: 14 residues. Germline CDR1 reads DFQATT; CDR2 reads SNEGSKA (reference sequence). CDR3 loop: CSGTGDRDNYGYTF. The CDR3 DNA follows: TGCAGCGGGACGGGGGACAGGGATAACTATGGCTACACCTTC.

This clonotype appeared a few times. The chain uses TRBV20-1 and TRBJ1-6; 7 bases are shared with TRBD1. The CDR3 extends over 15 amino acids. Germline loops: CDR1 DFQATT, CDR2 SNEGSKA (reference sequence). V was clipped by 7 bases and J by 6 bases; unmatched bases: 12. DNA of the CDR3: TGCAGTGTTCTACAGGGGATTGGATCTAATTCACCCCTCCACTTT. It codes for CSVLQGIGSNSPLHF.